The 17 T cell receptor beta chains listed next were all sequenced from one sample in a study of T cells after yellow fever vaccination. TCRdb used MiXCR to reprocess the 5' RACE reads, holding one entry per CDR3 protein. The sample records 150,000 to 200,000 distinct CDR3 sequences, around 9% being singletons. Sequencing used CD8+ T cells sorted from PBMCs, obtained 45 days after the yellow fever booster vaccination. The receptors shown here come from a man aged 18 to 35 who received the YFV17D yellow fever vaccine.

This clonotype appeared a few times. The rearrangement links TRBV5-5 to TRBJ2-3; TRBD2 is a possible D gene (5 bases). CDR1 and CDR2 from the germline V gene are SGHKS and YYEKEE (reference sequence). This CDR3 has 13 residues. The V and J ends lost 10 bases and 2 bases respectively, with 14 bases between them. The DNA for the CDR3 is TGTGCCTCTCGAGGGTTACTCACAGATACGCAGTATTTT. Translation gives CASRGLLTDTQYF.

There are a few counts of this clonotype. The V and J genes are TRBV4-1 and TRBJ1-6; D is undetermined. CDR3 length: 14 amino acids. The V and J ends lost 1 base and 10 bases respectively, with 11 bases between them. Germline lookup yields CDR1 MGHRA and CDR2 YSYEKL. This CDR3 is CASSQVGSDSPLHF. The CDR3 region has the DNA TGCGCCAGCAGCCAAGTCGGTAGTGACTCACCCCTCCACTTT.

The rearrangement uses TRBV7-9 and TRBJ2-3, with D possibly TRBD1 on 6 matching bases. Trimming pared 3 bases from V and 0 bases from J, leaving 13 bases between. Germline CDR1 reads SEHNR; CDR2 reads FQNEAQ (reference sequence). The CDR3 runs to 16 residues. The CDR3 is CASSLWGRRSTDTQYF. Written as DNA, the CDR3 is TGTGCCAGCAGCTTGTGGGGGCGCCGGAGCACAGATACGCAGTATTTT.

This clonotype has a handful of counts. This chain connects TRBV5-1 to TRBJ1-1; D is uncertain. Trimming removed 4 bases at V and 3 bases at J, with 13 bases between. There are 14 residues in the CDR3. Per the germline V gene, CDR1 is SGHRS and CDR2 is YFSETQ. CDR3 sequence reads: CASSPLGADTEAFF. Written as DNA, the CDR3 is TGCGCCAGCAGCCCCCTGGGCGCGGACACTGAAGCTTTCTTT.

This clonotype was observed a handful of times. The DNA is left out, because the CDR3 cannot be placed on it with certainty; the CDR3 is given as TCRdb lists it. V gene TRBV6-6 combines with J gene TRBJ2-1; TRBD1, as called in the table, went unchecked against the DNA. Including both end residues, the CDR3 is 15 amino acids long. Germline V lookup: CDR1 MNHNY, CDR2 SVGAGI (reference sequence). CDR3 residues: CASSPFRARRDEQFF.

This rearrangement joins TRBV2 to TRBJ2-7; possible D gene TRBD2, 6 bases. V dropped 2 bases and J dropped 0 bases, with 11 bases sitting between them. Germline loops: CDR1 SNHLY, CDR2 FYNNEI. This CDR3 comprises 15 residues. The CDR3 sequence: CASSEWRGLSYEQYF. The CDR3 DNA follows: TGTGCCAGCAGTGAATGGCGGGGCCTCTCCTACGAGCAGTACTTC.

The gene calls are TRBV6-5 and TRBJ1-2, with D possibly being TRBD1 (5 bases). Germline lookup yields CDR1 MNHEY and CDR2 SVGAGI. The V and J ends lost 6 bases and 4 bases respectively, with 15 bases between them. The CDR3 has 14 residues. The CDR3, as DNA: TGTGCCAGCAGCCGACTGGGGGGTAGCTATGGCTACACCTTC. Translation: CASSRLGGSYGYTF.

The rearrangement links TRBV20-1 to TRBJ2-1, with 9 positions matching TRBD2. V lost 5 bases and J lost 2; bases outside the gene matches: 4. Germline V gene sequence: CDR1 DFQATT, CDR2 SNEGSKA (reference sequence). CDR3 length: 14 residues. The CDR3 DNA reads TGCAGTGCTGGCGGGGGGGTAACCTACAATGAGCAGTTCTTC. Amino acids: CSAGGGVTYNEQFF.

This clonotype was detected a few times. The rearrangement uses TRBV5-1 and TRBJ2-7, with D perhaps matching TRBD1 (5 bases). CDR1 SGHRS and CDR2 YFSETQ come from the germline V gene. This CDR3 region has 14 residues. Trimming removed 7 bases at V and 2 bases at J, with 16 bases between. The CDR3 sequence: CASPRVRVPYEQYV. The CDR3 DNA is TGCGCCAGCCCCAGGGTCCGGGTGCCCTACGAGCAGTACGTC.

This clonotype was seen more than once but under ten times. This chain connects TRBV7-9 to TRBJ1-2; 7 positions agree with TRBD1. The CDR3 spans 15 residues. J lost 2 bases, V lost 5 bases, and 8 bases had no gene match. Germline values: CDR1 SEHNR, CDR2 FQNEAQ (reference sequence). In DNA, the CDR3 is TGTGCCAGCAGCACCAGACAGGGCGCGAACTATGGCTACACCTTC. Encoded protein: CASSTRQGANYGYTF. The full variable domain, its missing parts supplied by reference TRBV7-9 and TRBJ1-2, is DTGVSQNPRHKITKRGQNVTFRCDPISEHNRLYWYRQTLGQGPEFLTYFQNEAQLEKSRLLSDRFSAERPKGSFSTLEIQRTEQGDSAMYLCASSTRQGANYGYTFGSGTRLTVV.

The CDR3 spells CASSMGRFSGNTIYF. For the CDR3, the DNA is TGCGCCAGCAGCATGGGGAGGTTCTCTGGAAACACCATATATTTT. V is TRBV5-1 and J is TRBJ1-3; D is undetermined. Trimming took 4 bases from V and 0 from J, leaving 11 bases between them. Per the germline V gene, CDR1 is SGHRS and CDR2 is YFSETQ. CDR3 length equals 15 residues.

This clonotype was seen more than once but under ten times. The chain carries TRBV4-1 and TRBJ2-4, with D maybe TRBD1 (5 bases). Germline V gene sequence: CDR1 MGHRA, CDR2 YSYEKL. CDR3 length equals 15 residues. V was trimmed by 0 bases and J by 8 bases, leaving 14 bases between them. CDR3 protein: CASSQEVLPRDIQYF. CDR3 nucleotide sequence: TGCGCCAGCAGCCAAGAAGTACTCCCCAGGGACATTCAGTACTTC.

The rearrangement uses TRBV20-1 and TRBJ2-7; weak D call: TRBD2 (5 bases). V lost 2 bases to trimming and J lost 4 bases, with 15 bases between them. The germline gives CDR1 DFQATT, CDR2 SNEGSKA (reference sequence). This CDR3 has 14 amino acids. The CDR3 region is CSARPLATLYEQYF. The CDR3 DNA is TGCAGTGCTAGACCCCTAGCAACCCTTTACGAGCAGTACTTC.

The chain employs TRBV6-2 or TRBV6-3 and TRBJ2-3, with a possible D match to TRBD2 (6 bases). The V end was cut by 6 bases, the J end by 4 bases, with 8 bases between. The germline V gene encodes CDR1 MNHEY and CDR2 SVGEGT. This CDR3 contains 12 residues. In DNA, the CDR3 is TGTGCCAGCAGGCGGGGTGCAGATACGCAGTATTTT. Its translation is CASRRGADTQYF.

This clonotype turned up a few times. The chain is built from TRBV2 and TRBJ2-5, with 10 bases fitting TRBD1. Germline CDR1 and CDR2: SNHLY and FYNNEI. After removal of 6 bases from V and 5 bases from J, the junction contained 12 bases not matched to a gene. The CDR3 is 16 residues long. The CDR3 reads CASSSSLDRGDETQYF. The DNA of the CDR3 is TGTGCCAGCAGCAGTTCATTGGACAGGGGGGATGAGACCCAGTACTTC.

The chain couples TRBV5-1 to TRBJ2-4; D is undetermined. Trimming removed 1 base at V and 0 bases at J, with 8 bases between. The CDR3 has 15 residues. Per the germline V gene, CDR1 is SGHRS and CDR2 is YFSETQ. The DNA for the CDR3 is TGCGCCAGCAGCTTGACCAGCGTAGCCAAAAACATTCAGTACTTC. Its translation: CASSLTSVAKNIQYF. Combining the CDR3 with reference TRBV5-1 and TRBJ2-4 gives the whole variable domain KAGVTQTPRYLIKTRGQQVTLSCSPISGHRSVSWYQQTPGQGLQFLFEYFSETQRNKGNFPGRFSGRQFSNSRSEMNVSTLELGDSALYLCASSLTSVAKNIQYFGAGTRLSVL.

The chain joins TRBV7-6 to TRBJ1-5; D possibly corresponds to TRBD1 (5 bases). The V gene's germline CDR1 is SGHVS and CDR2 FNYEAQ. Deletions cut 1 base from V and 4 bases from J, with 8 bases between. This CDR3 has 14 amino acids. The CDR3 DNA reads as TGTGCCAGCAGCTTAGAGGCAGGGAATCAGCCCCAGCATTTT. Its translation is CASSLEAGNQPQHF.